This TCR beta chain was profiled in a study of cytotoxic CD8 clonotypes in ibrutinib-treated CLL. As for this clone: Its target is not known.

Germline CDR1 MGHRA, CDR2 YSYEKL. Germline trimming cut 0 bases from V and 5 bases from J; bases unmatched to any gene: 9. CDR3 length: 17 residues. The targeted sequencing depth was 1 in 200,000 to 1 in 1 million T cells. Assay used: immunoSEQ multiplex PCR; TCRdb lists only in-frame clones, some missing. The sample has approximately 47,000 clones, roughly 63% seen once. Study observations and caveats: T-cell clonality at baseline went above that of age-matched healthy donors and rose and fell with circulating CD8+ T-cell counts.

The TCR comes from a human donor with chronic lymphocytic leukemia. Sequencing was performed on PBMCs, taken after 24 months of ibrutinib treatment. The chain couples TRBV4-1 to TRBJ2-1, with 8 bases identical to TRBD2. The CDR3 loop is CASSQEGGLAGDNEQFF. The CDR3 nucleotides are TGCGCCAGCAGCCAAGAAGGCGGGCTAGCGGGTGACAATGAGCAGTTCTTC.